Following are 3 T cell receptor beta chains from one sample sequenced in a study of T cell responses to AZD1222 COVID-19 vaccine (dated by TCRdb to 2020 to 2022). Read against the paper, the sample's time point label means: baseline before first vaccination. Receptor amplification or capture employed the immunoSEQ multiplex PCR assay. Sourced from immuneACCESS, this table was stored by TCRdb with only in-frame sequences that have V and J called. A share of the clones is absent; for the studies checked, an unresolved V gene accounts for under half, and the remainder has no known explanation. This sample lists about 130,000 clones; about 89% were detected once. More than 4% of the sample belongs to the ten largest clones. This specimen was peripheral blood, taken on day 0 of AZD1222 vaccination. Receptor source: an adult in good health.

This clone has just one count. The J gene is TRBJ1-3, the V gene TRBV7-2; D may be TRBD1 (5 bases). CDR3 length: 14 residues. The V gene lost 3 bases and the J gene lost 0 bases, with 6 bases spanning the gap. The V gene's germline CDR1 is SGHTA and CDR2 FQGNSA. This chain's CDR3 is CASSFGGSGNTIYF. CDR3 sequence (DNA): TGTGCCAGCAGCTTTGGGGGCTCTGGAAACACCATATATTTT.

The CDR3 protein is CASRRTGVTEAFF. Here the CDR3 DNA reads TGTGCCAGCAGGAGAACAGGTGTCACTGAAGCTTTCTTT. The V call is TRBV28, the J call TRBJ1-1; possible D gene TRBD1, 5 bases. CDR3 length: 13 amino acids. Per the germline V gene, CDR1 is MDHEN and CDR2 is SYDVKM. Trimming took 6 bases from V and 4 from J, leaving 12 bases between them.

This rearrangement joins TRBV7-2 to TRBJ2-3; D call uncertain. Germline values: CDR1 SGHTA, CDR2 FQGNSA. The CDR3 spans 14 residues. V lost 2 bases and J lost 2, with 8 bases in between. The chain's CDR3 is CASSLRGLTDTQYF. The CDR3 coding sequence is TGTGCCAGCAGCTTACGCGGCCTCACAGATACGCAGTATTTT.